The clone carrying this T cell receptor (beta chain) was picked up many times. What it binds is unknown. Time point given: newly diagnosed GD, antithyroid drugs for less than 3 months. After RNA was extracted from PBMCs, the TCR library was made from it. The data originate from a study of regulatory T cells in long-lasting Graves disease. Construction of TCR beta libraries relied on iRepertoire HTBI primers and on Arm-PCR targeting CDR3 regions. TCRdb re-derived calls from the multiplex PCR reads in MiXCR, one entry per CDR3 protein. The repertoire consists of 400,000 to 550,000 distinct CDR3 sequences, with over 15% occurring once and the leading ten covering around 10%. Study-level points and caveats: Clonotypes that were public and shared totalled about 2,500 in persistent patients versus 966 in new patients.

This sample was shared with a second study, whose subject was T cells in Graves' hyperthyroidism and ophthalmopathy. As reported in that work: Based on clinical symptoms, serum thyroxine and TRAb, thyroid ultrasound and orbital computed tomography, diagnoses were reached. The HTBI primer set drove a first-round RT-PCR of the TCR CDR3.

The sequencing used peripheral blood mononuclear cells (PBMCs), collected at new diagnosis, from a patient treated with antithyroid drugs. This clonotype was sampled from a woman in her 30s with Graves disease.

The CDR3 region is CASSPPIGNQPQHF. The CDR3 DNA follows: TGTGCCAGCAGTCCACCGATTGGAAATCAGCCCCAGCATTTT. The chain joins TRBV12-3 or TRBV12-4 to TRBJ1-5; D gene ambiguous. Trimming removed 5 bases from V and 4 bases from J, with 12 bases in between. The CDR3 sequence is 14 residues long.